This record looks at one T cell receptor (beta chain) sequence and its context. Its antigen is not known. These data belong to a study of CD8+ T cells in alopecia areata. Isolated RNA was reverse transcribed into cDNA used as the sequencing template. This table comes from immunoSEQ multiplex PCR, and its TCRdb copy is limited to in-frame clones, with some not included. Among fewer than 150,000 clones, approximately 85% were seen once, and the ten largest hold around 25%. The CDR3 totals 17 residues. CDR1 is SGHTA, CDR2 FQGNSA, per germline. V lost 5 bases and J 0 bases, leaving 18 bases between the germline ends. Treatment noted: oral pan-JAK inhibitor, 5-10 mg twice daily. Alopecia areata patients provided lesional scalp punch biopsies and peripheral blood, both collected for the study. Sorting from PBMCs produced CD4+ and CD8+ T cells. Study observations and caveats: Shared TCR sequences were less clear between patients than in mice, possibly partly from HLA diversity.

The sequencing here drew on CD8+ T cells sorted from blood, taken at week 4, from a patient treated with tofacitinib. V gene TRBV7-2 combines with J gene TRBJ2-3; TRBD2 is a possible D gene (5 bases). This clonotype was sampled from a human donor with alopecia areata. The CDR3 loop reads CASSPAAEGSSTDTQYF. The CDR3 DNA reads as TGTGCCAGCAGCCCAGCGGCAGAGGGTTCTAGCACAGATACGCAGTATTTT.